The clone carrying this T cell receptor beta chain was seen just once. What it binds is unknown. Time point given: cycle 4 day 1 (C4D1), after 6 weeks of nivolumab. Relapse was seen in all patients after autologous stem cell transplantation, and brentuximab vedotin exposure was variable. Purified CD4+ T cells were obtained from thawed PBMCs through magnetic negative selection. CDR1 MNHEY and CDR2 SVGAGI come from the germline V gene. There are 15 residues in the CDR3. V gave up 5 bases and J gave up 9 bases; unmatched junction bases: 8. The sample belongs to a study of PD-1 blockade in classical Hodgkin lymphoma. The study's findings and limits: After ASCT, patients who started nivolumab under 1 year later were excluded.

Some clones are missing from TCRdb's copy, which holds only in-frame ones; the method was immunoSEQ multiplex PCR. The table has about 30,000 clones, around 80% seen once. The material was CD4+ T cells from blood, obtained before the fourth cycle of nivolumab. The TCR sequence derives from a human donor with classical Hodgkin lymphoma. The gene calls are TRBV6-5 and TRBJ1-6; 9 positions agree with TRBD1. CDR3 amino acids: CASSISTGGRSPLHF. CDR3 nucleotides: TGTGCCAGCAGTATATCTACAGGGGGCCGTTCACCCCTCCACTTT.